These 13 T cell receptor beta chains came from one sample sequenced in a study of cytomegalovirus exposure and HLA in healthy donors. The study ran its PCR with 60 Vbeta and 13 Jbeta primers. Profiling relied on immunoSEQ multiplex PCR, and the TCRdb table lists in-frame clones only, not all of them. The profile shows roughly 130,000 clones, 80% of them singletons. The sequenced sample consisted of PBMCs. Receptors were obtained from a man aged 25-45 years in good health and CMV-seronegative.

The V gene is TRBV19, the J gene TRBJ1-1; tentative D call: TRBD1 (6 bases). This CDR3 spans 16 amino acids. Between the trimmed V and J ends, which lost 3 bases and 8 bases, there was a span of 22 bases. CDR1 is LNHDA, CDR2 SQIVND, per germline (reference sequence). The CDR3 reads CASSIAGGGLVSEAFF. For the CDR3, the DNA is TGTGCCAGTAGTATTGCGGGGGGCGGTCTGGTTTCCGAAGCTTTCTTT.

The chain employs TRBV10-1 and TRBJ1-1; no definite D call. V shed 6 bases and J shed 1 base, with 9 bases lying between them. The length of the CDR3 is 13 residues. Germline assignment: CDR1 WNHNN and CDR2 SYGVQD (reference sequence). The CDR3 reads CASRVDWNTEAFF. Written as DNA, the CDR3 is TGCGCCAGCAGGGTGGACTGGAACACTGAAGCTTTCTTT.

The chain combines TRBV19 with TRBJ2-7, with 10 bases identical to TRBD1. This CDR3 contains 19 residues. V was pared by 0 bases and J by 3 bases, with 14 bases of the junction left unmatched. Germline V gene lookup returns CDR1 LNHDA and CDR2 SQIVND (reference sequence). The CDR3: CASSIEGTGDFPAHYEQYF. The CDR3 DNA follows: TGTGCCAGTAGTATAGAAGGGACAGGGGATTTCCCAGCCCACTACGAGCAGTACTTC.

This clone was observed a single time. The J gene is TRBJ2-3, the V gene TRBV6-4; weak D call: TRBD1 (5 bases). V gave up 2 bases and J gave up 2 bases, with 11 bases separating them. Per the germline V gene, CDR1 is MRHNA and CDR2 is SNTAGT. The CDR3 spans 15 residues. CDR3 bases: TGTGCCAGCAGTGACGTTAAGGGGCCCACAGATACGCAGTATTTT. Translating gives CASSDVKGPTDTQYF.

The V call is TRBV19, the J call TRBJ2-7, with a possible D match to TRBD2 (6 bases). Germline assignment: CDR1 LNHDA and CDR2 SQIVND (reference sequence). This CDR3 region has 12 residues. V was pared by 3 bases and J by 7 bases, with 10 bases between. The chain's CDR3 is CASSMEGREQYF. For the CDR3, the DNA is TGTGCCAGTAGTATGGAGGGACGTGAGCAGTACTTC.

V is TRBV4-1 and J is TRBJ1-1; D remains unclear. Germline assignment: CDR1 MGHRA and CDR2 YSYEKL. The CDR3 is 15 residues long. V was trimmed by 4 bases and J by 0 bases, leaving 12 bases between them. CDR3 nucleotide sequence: TGCGCCAGCAGCCTACCAAGACGGGTGAACACTGAAGCTTTCTTT. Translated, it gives CASSLPRRVNTEAFF.

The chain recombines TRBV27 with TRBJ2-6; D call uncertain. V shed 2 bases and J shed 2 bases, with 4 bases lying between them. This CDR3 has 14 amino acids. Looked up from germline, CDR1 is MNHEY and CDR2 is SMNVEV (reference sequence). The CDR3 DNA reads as TGTGCCAGCAGTTTAATTACTGGGGCCAACGTCCTGACTTTC. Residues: CASSLITGANVLTF.

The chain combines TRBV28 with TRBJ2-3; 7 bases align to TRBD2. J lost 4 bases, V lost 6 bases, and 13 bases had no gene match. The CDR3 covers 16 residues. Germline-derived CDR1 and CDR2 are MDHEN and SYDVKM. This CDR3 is CASSSPTLAPADTQYF. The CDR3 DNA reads TGTGCCAGCAGCTCACCTACACTAGCGCCCGCAGATACGCAGTATTTT.

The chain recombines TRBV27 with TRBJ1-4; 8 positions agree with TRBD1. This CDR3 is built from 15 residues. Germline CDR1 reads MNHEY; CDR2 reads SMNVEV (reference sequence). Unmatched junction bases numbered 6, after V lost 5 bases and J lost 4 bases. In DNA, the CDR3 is TGTGCCAGCAGTCAAGGACAGGGCATTAATGAAAAACTGTTTTTT. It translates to CASSQGQGINEKLFF.

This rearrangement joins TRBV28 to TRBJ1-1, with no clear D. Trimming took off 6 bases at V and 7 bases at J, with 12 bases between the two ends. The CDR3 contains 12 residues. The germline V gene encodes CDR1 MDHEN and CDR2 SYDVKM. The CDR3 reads CASRPSTGEAFF. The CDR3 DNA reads TGTGCCAGCAGACCAAGTACCGGTGAAGCTTTCTTT.

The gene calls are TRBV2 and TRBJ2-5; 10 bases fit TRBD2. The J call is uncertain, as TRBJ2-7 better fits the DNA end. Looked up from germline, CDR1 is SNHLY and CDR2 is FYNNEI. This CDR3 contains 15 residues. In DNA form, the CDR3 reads TGTGCCAGCAGTCAAACTAGCGGGAATTCGTACGAGCAGTACTTC. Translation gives CASSQTSGNSYEQYF.

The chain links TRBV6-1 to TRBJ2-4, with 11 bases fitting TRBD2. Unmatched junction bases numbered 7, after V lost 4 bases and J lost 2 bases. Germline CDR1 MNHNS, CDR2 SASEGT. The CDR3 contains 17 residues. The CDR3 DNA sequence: TGTGCCAGCAGTGCTCTAGCGGGAGGCGGGCCCAAAAACATTCAGTACTTC. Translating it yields CASSALAGGGPKNIQYF.

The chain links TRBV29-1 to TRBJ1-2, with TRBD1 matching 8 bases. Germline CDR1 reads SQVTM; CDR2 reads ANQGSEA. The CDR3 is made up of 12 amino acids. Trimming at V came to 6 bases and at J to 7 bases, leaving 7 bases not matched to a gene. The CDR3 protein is CSVFPTGGGYTF. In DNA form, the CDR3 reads TGCAGCGTGTTCCCCACAGGGGGTGGCTACACCTTC.